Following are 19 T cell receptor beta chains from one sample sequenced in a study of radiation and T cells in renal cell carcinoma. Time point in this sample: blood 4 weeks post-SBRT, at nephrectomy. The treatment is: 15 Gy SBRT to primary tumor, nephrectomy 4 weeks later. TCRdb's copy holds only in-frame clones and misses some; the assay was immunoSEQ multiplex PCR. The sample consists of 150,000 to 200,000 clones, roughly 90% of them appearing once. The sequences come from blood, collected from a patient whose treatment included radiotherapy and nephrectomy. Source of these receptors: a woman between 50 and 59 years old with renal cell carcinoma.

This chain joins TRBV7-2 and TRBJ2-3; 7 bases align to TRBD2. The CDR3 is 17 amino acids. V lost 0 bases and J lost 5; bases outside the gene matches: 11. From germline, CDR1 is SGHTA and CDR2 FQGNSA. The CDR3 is CASSLARPSGGQDTQYF. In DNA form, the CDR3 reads TGTGCCAGCAGCTTAGCGAGGCCTTCGGGGGGTCAAGATACGCAGTATTTT.

The CDR3, as DNA: TGTGCCAGCAGCTCCCCGGGAAACAACATTCAGTACTTC. Its translation is CASSSPGNNIQYF. The chain combines TRBV7-8 with TRBJ2-4; tentatively, D is TRBD2 (5 bases). In germline, CDR1 is SGHVS, CDR2 FQNEAQ. CDR3 length equals 13 residues. The V gene lost 4 bases and the J gene lost 7 bases, with 11 bases spanning the gap.

The chain's CDR3 is CASSLPGTNAYEQYF. The CDR3 nucleotides are TGTGCCAGCAGCTTGCCCGGCACCAACGCCTACGAGCAGTACTTC. V and J are TRBV5-4 and TRBJ2-7, with D unresolved. This CDR3 region has 15 residues. CDR1 and CDR2 from the germline V gene are SGHNT and YYREEE (reference sequence). Trimming took 1 base from V and 2 from J, leaving 13 bases between them.

Here the CDR3 reads CASSLIGGIGSGNTIYF. For the CDR3, the DNA is TGTGCCAGCAGCTTAATAGGGGGCATCGGCTCTGGAAACACCATATATTTT. This rearrangement joins TRBV7-9 to TRBJ1-3; 7 bases are a match to TRBD1. Looked up from germline, CDR1 is SEHNR and CDR2 is FQNEAQ (reference sequence). This CDR3 is 17 amino acids long. V lost 2 bases, J lost 0 bases, and 7 bases stayed unmatched. The variable domain in full, completed from reference TRBV7-9 and TRBJ1-3, reads DTGVSQNPRHKITKRGQNVTFRCDPISEHNRLYWYRQTLGQGPEFLTYFQNEAQLEKSRLLSDRFSAERPKGSFSTLEIQRTEQGDSAMYLCASSLIGGIGSGNTIYFGEGSWLTVV.

CDR3 residues: CASSQLAGESDEQYF. The CDR3 nucleotides read TGTGCCAGCTCACAACTAGCGGGGGAATCCGACGAGCAGTACTTC. V usage is TRBV18 and J usage is TRBJ2-7; 11 bases are a match to TRBD2. The CDR3 is 15 residues long. V shed 4 bases and J 5 bases; nucleotides not matched to a gene: 7. CDR1 KGHSH and CDR2 LQKENI come from the germline V gene.

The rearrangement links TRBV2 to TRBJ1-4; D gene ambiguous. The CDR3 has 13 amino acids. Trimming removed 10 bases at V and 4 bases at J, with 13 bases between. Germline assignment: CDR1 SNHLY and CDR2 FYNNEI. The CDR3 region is CATWRDLNEKLFF. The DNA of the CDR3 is TGTGCCACCTGGAGGGATCTTAATGAAAAACTGTTTTTT.

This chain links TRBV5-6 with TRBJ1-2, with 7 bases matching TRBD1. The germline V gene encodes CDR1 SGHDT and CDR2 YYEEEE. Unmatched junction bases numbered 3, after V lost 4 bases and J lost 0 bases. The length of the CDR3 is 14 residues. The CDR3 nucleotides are TGTGCCAGCAGCGCGGGGACAGCTAACTATGGCTACACCTTC. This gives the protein CASSAGTANYGYTF.

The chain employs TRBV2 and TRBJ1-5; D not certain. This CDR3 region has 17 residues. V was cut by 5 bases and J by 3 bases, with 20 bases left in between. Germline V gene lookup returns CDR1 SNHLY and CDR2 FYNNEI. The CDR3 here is CASSRPGNIGYNQPQHF. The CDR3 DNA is TGTGCCAGCAGTCGGCCGGGGAATATCGGTTACAATCAGCCCCAGCATTTT.

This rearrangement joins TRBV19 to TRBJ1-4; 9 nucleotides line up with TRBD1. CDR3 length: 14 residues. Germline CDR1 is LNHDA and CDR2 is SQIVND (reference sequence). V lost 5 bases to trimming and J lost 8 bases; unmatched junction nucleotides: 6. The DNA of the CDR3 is TGTGCCAGTAGTGCCTACAGGGGGCAAGAAAAACTGTTTTTT. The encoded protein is CASSAYRGQEKLFF. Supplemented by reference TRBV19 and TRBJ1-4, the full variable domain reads DGGITQSPKYLFRKEGQNVTLSCEQNLNHDAMYWYRQDPGQGLRLIYYSQIVNDFQKGDIAEGYSVSREKKESFPLTVTSAQKNPTAFYLCASSAYRGQEKLFFGSGTQLSVL.

The CDR3 DNA is TGCGCCAGCAGCTTGTGGGGGAGCCCAACAGATACGCAGTATTTT. Amino acids: CASSLWGSPTDTQYF. The rearrangement links TRBV5-1 to TRBJ2-3; D might be TRBD1 or TRBD2, each matching 5 bases. The germline V gene encodes CDR1 SGHRS and CDR2 YFSETQ. The V end lost 1 base, the J end lost 3 bases, and 12 bases lay between the germline ends. The CDR3 is 15 residues long.

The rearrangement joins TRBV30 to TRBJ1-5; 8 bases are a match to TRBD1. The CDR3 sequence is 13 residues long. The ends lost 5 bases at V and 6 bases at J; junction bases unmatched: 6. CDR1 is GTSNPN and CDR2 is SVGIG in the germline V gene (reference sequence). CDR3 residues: CAWAGQGGQPQHF. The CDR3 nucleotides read TGTGCCTGGGCTGGACAGGGAGGTCAGCCCCAGCATTTT.

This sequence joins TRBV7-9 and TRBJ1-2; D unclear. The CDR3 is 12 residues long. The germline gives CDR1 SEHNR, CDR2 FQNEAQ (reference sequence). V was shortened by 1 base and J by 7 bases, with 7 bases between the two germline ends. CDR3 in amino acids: CASSLETAGYTF. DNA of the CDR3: TGTGCCAGCAGCTTAGAGACTGCTGGCTACACCTTC.

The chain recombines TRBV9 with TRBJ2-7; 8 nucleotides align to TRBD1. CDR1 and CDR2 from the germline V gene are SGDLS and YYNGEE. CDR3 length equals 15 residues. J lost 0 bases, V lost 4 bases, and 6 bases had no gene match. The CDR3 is CASSFGQGSSYEQYF. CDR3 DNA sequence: TGTGCCAGCAGCTTCGGACAGGGCTCCTCCTACGAGCAGTACTTC.

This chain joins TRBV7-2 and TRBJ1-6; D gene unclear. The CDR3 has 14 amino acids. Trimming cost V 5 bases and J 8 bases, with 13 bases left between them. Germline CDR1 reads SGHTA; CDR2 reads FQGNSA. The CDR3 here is CASSPESAYSPLHF. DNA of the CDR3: TGTGCCAGCAGCCCCGAGAGTGCCTATTCACCCCTCCACTTT.

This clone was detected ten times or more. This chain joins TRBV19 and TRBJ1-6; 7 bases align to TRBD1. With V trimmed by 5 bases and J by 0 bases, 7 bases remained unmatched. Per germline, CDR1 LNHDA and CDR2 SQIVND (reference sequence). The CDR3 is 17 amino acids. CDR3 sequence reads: CASSSDRPSSYNSPLHF. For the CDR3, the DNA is TGTGCCAGTAGTTCGGACAGGCCGAGCTCCTATAATTCACCCCTCCACTTT. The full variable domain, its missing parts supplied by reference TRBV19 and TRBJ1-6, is DGGITQSPKYLFRKEGQNVTLSCEQNLNHDAMYWYRQDPGQGLRLIYYSQIVNDFQKGDIAEGYSVSREKKESFPLTVTSAQKNPTAFYLCASSSDRPSSYNSPLHFGNGTRLTVT.

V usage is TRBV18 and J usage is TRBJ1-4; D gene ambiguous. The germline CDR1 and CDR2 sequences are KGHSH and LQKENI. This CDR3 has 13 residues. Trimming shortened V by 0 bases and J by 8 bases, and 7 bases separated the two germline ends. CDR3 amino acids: CASSPPSQEKLFF. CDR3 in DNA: TGTGCCAGCTCACCACCTAGTCAGGAAAAACTGTTTTTT.

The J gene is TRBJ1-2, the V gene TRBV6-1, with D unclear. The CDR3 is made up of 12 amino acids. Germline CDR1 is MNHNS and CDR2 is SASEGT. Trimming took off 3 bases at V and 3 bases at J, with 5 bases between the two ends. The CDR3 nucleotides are TGTGCCAGCAGTGATACATACTATGGCTACACCTTC. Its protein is CASSDTYYGYTF.

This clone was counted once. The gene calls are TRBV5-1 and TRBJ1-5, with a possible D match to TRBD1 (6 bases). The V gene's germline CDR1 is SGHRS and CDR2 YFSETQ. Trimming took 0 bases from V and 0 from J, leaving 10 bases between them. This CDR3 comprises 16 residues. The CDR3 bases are TGCGCCAGCAGCTTGGAGGGGGGGAGTAGCAATCAGCCCCAGCATTTT. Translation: CASSLEGGSSNQPQHF.

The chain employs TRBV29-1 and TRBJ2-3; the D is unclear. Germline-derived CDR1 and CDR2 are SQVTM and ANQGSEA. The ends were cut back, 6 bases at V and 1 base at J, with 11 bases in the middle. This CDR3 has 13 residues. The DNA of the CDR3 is TGCAGCGTAATGGTTGCCGGCACAGATACGCAGTATTTT. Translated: CSVMVAGTDTQYF.